This entry is about one T cell receptor beta chain. The sample comes from a study of blood T cell repertoires in COVID-19. Turning to the study itself: The United States, Italy and Spain supplied acute and convalescent COVID-19 samples.

As handled by the study authors: Amplification of reference gene primers was used by the study to estimate nucleated cell counts. Assay: immunoSEQ multiplex PCR; the TCRdb copy retains only in-frame clones and omits some. That table furnishes V, J and clone size, whereas the DNA furnished D and trimming. Among more than 250,000 clones listed, 84% were seen once. The CDR3 has 14 residues. Germline-derived CDR1 and CDR2 are SGHDT and YYEEEE. V dropped 3 bases and J dropped 2 bases, with 11 bases sitting between them. This TCR came from a human donor in a cohort sampled during active COVID-19. Sequenced sample: peripheral blood. The gene calls are TRBV5-6 and TRBJ1-1, with a possible D match to TRBD1 (6 bases). The CDR3 is CASSSGGRNTEAFF. Here the CDR3 DNA reads TGTGCCAGCAGCTCGGGGGGCAGAAACACTGAAGCTTTCTTT.